The TCR beta chain described here comes from a study of T cells of healthy individuals. This clonotype was observed a few times. TCRdb itself ran the 5' RACE reads through MiXCR, one entry per CDR3 protein. This sample carries 40,000 to 65,000 distinct CDR3 sequences, about 15% of them seen once, and the ten largest clones take around 16%. The sequence came from a human donor in good health.

The CDR3 here is CASRPRDRPNYGYTF. The CDR3 DNA reads as TGTGCCAGCAGACCGCGGGACAGGCCTAACTATGGCTACACCTTC. The chain has TRBV7-2 and TRBJ1-2, with 8 bases lining up with TRBD1. CDR3 size: 15 residues. The junction had 6 bases not matched to a gene; V was cut back by 6 bases and J by 0 bases. The V gene's germline CDR1 is SGHTA and CDR2 FQGNSA. The entire variable domain, with the rest obtained from reference TRBV7-2 and TRBJ1-2, is as follows: GAGVSQSPSNKVTEKGKDVELRCDPISGHTALYWYRQSLGQGLEFLIYFQGNSAPDKSGLPSDRFSAERTGGSVSTLTIQRTQQEDSAVYLCASRPRDRPNYGYTFGSGTRLTVV.